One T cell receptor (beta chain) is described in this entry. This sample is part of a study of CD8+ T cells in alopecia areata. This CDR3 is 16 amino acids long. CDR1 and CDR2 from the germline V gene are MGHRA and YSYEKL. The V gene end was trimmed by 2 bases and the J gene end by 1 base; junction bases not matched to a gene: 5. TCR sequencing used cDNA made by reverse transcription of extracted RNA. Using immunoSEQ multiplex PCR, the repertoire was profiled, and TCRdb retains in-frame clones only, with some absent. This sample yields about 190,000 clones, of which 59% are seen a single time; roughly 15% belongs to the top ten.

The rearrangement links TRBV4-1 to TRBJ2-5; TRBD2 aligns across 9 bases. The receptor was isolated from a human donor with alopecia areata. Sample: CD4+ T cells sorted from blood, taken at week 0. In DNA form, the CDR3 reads TGCGCCAGCAGCCAACTTCTAGCGGGGTCCCAAGAGACCCAGTACTTC. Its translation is CASSQLLAGSQETQYF.